Reported below is one TCR beta chain. Its antigen remains unknown. The protocol was immunoSEQ multiplex PCR, while the TCRdb copy is restricted to in-frame clones and leaves out a portion. Counted here are 980,000 or so clones, about three quarters occurring once; the ten biggest clones make up around 1.5%. The sample originates from a study of shared clonotypes between healthy human individuals. Findings and limits, study-wide: Though the depth was large, rarefaction showed that sorted-subset sequencing was incomplete. It was anticipated that sequencing depth would influence how many clonotypes donors shared.

This TCR was recovered from a man between 18 and 35 years old in good health. The source material was memory CD4+ T cells sorted from blood. The sample's subset: CD45RA-negative fraction.

The CDR3: CASSQVGGHEQFF. DNA of the CDR3: TGCGCCAGCAGCCAAGTCGGGGGGCATGAGCAGTTCTTC. The genes are TRBV4-1 and TRBJ2-1, with D possibly matching TRBD2 (7 bases). Germline V gene lookup returns CDR1 MGHRA and CDR2 YSYEKL. This CDR3 is 13 amino acids long. V dropped 1 base and J dropped 8 bases, with 9 bases sitting between them.